Listed here are 19 T cell receptor beta chains from one sample, sequenced in a study of post-analysis software for immune sequencing data. General study results and limits: Controls had lower frequencies than patients of about 5 TRBV segments, which included TRBV5-6, TRBV5-1 and TRBV20-1.

Unique molecular identifiers were carried by the TCR beta cDNA libraries. TCRdb ran MiXCR on the PCR reads and lists one entry per CDR3 protein. The sample shows roughly 700,000 distinct CDR3 sequences, 30% of them seen only once. No antigens are known for them. What was sequenced was blood. These receptors were collected from a girl aged 10-17 years with multiple sclerosis.

This clonotype occurred a few times. The chain is built from TRBV12-3 or TRBV12-4 and TRBJ1-1, with TRBD1 matching over 8 bases. The CDR3 contains 13 residues. After removal of 6 bases from V and 5 bases from J, the junction contained 5 bases not matched to a gene. The CDR3 region is CASSTGQETEAFF. As DNA, the CDR3 is TGTGCCAGCAGCACGGGACAGGAGACTGAAGCTTTCTTT.

This rearrangement joins TRBV5-1 to TRBJ2-3, with D possibly TRBD2 on 6 matching bases. Germline lookup yields CDR1 SGHRS and CDR2 YFSETQ. Deletions cut 4 bases from V and 6 bases from J, with 18 bases between. The CDR3 contains 15 residues. The CDR3 region is CASSPMEGLSDTQYF. DNA of the CDR3: TGCGCCAGCAGCCCTATGGAGGGCCTCTCGGATACGCAGTATTTT.

There are many counts of this clonotype. V and J are TRBV25-1 and TRBJ1-1; no reliable D call. The V end was cut by 5 bases, the J end by 0 bases, with 4 bases between. Germline V gives CDR1 MGHDK, CDR2 SYGVNS. CDR3 length: 12 amino acids. The CDR3 nucleotides are TGTGCCAGCAGTCGGGTGAACACTGAAGCTTTCTTT. Its translation: CASSRVNTEAFF.

This clonotype was counted a few times. V is TRBV6-9 and J is TRBJ2-5, with unresolved D. The CDR3 contains 15 residues. Per germline, CDR1 MNHGY and CDR2 SVAAGI. V lost 5 bases and J lost 6, with 19 bases in between. As DNA, the CDR3 is TGTGCCAGCAGTCGTCCAGACACTACAAAGCAGACCCAGTACTTC. This codes for CASSRPDTTKQTQYF.

The chain carries TRBV5-1 and TRBJ2-1; 12 bases are shared with TRBD2. CDR1 SGHRS and CDR2 YFSETQ come from the germline V gene. After removal of 0 bases from V and 8 bases from J, the junction contained 3 bases not matched to a gene. The CDR3 is 15 amino acids. Here the CDR3 DNA reads TGCGCCAGCAGCTTGGAGCTAGCGGGAGGGGATGAGCAGTTCTTC. Encoded protein: CASSLELAGGDEQFF.

This clonotype appeared once. In nucleotides, the CDR3 is TGTGCCAGCAGTCCGGGCACTAGCTTGACCGGGGAGCTGTTTTTT. It specifies CASSPGTSLTGELFF. The chain is built from TRBV12-3 or TRBV12-4 and TRBJ2-2; TRBD2 might be the D (6 bases). Trimming shortened V by 5 bases and J by 5 bases, and 15 bases separated the two germline ends. The CDR3 is 15 residues long.

There are many counts of this clonotype. V gene TRBV7-2 combines with J gene TRBJ2-1; D is unclear. The ends were cut back, 1 base at V and 11 bases at J, with 9 bases in the middle. This CDR3 has 12 residues. Germline V gene data show CDR1 as SGHTA and CDR2 as FQGNSA. CDR3 sequence: CASSLDRQKQFF. In DNA form, the CDR3 reads TGTGCCAGCAGCTTAGATCGCCAAAAGCAGTTCTTC.

The CDR3 nucleotides are TGTGCCAGCAGTTTAACCTATTATGAAGCTTTCTTT. It specifies CASSLTYYEAFF. The chain uses TRBV6-6 and TRBJ1-1, with no clear D. The CDR3 runs to 12 residues. The germline V gene has CDR1 MNHNY and CDR2 SVGAGI (reference sequence). V lost 4 bases and J lost 7, with 10 bases in between.

The chain links TRBV7-2 to TRBJ2-5, with D uncertain. CDR1 and CDR2 (germline): SGHTA, FQGNSA. Trimming left V 2 bases short and J 5 bases short, with 9 bases between. The CDR3 spans 13 residues. The CDR3 spells CTSSLPETETQYF. The DNA of the CDR3 is TGTACCAGCAGCTTACCGGAGACGGAGACCCAGTACTTC. Combining the CDR3 with reference TRBV7-2 and TRBJ2-5 gives the whole variable domain GAGVSQSPSNKVTEKGKDVELRCDPISGHTALYWYRQSLGQGLEFLIYFQGNSAPDKSGLPSDRFSAERTGGSVSTLTIQRTQQEDSAVYLCTSSLPETETQYFGPGTRLLVL.

This clonotype was counted between two and nine times. The V gene is TRBV29-1, the J gene TRBJ1-2, with TRBD1 matching 8 bases. CDR1 is SQVTM and CDR2 is ANQGSEA in the germline V gene. The V and J ends lost 7 bases and 0 bases, in that order; junction bases with no gene match: 4. This CDR3 comprises 13 residues. The CDR3 region has the DNA TGCAGCGCAGCGGGACAGGCTAACTATGGCTACACCTTC. Amino acids: CSAAGQANYGYTF.

This clonotype was counted a few times. The gene calls are TRBV29-1 and TRBJ2-7, with 13 bases aligning to TRBD2. Germline values: CDR1 SQVTM, CDR2 ANQGSEA. The CDR3 sequence is 13 residues long. V trimming: 5 bases; J trimming: 6 bases; junction bases outside the gene matches: 4. The DNA of the CDR3 is TGCAGCGTTTGGACTAGCGGGAGCGGCGAGCAGTACTTC. It translates to CSVWTSGSGEQYF.

This chain joins TRBV12-3 or TRBV12-4 and TRBJ1-4; D unresolved. Trimming took 4 bases from V and 0 from J, leaving 12 bases between them. The CDR3 covers 16 residues. The CDR3 sequence is CASSSRMGPTNEKLFF. The DNA for the CDR3 is TGTGCCAGCAGTTCCCGTATGGGCCCAACTAATGAAAAACTGTTTTTT.

The table lists this clonotype with a few counts. This chain connects TRBV28 to TRBJ2-5; no reliable D call. CDR3 length equals 13 residues. The germline CDR1 and CDR2 sequences are MDHEN and SYDVKM. Trimming took 3 bases from V and 4 from J, leaving 9 bases between them. This CDR3 is CASSFGKPETQYF. In DNA, the CDR3 is TGTGCCAGCAGTTTTGGTAAACCAGAGACCCAGTACTTC.

This clonotype has only a few counts. The rearrangement links TRBV6-6 to TRBJ1-2; D call uncertain. The CDR3 has 14 amino acids. Germline CDR1 reads MNHNY; CDR2 reads SVGAGI (reference sequence). The V gene lost 0 bases and the J gene lost 8 bases, with 13 bases spanning the gap. The CDR3 DNA follows: TGTGCCAGCAGTTACTCCAAGACTGAAACGGGCTACACCTTC. Its translation is CASSYSKTETGYTF.

CDR3 coding DNA: TGTGCCAGCAGTTACGTGGGGAGTCAGCCCCAGCATTTT. Amino acid sequence: CASSYVGSQPQHF. This sequence joins TRBV6-6 and TRBJ1-5; no clear D gene. Trimming removed 2 bases from V and 6 bases from J, with 8 bases in between. From germline, CDR1 is MNHNY and CDR2 SVGAGI (reference sequence). The CDR3 spans 13 residues.

This chain connects TRBV20-1 to TRBJ2-1, with a weak D call TRBD2 (6 bases). Per germline, CDR1 DFQATT and CDR2 SNEGSKA (reference sequence). V was shortened by 3 bases and J by 8 bases, with 26 bases between the two germline ends. This CDR3 region has 17 residues. CDR3 coding DNA: TGCAGTGCTAGGTTGTATGTAGACAGCGGGTATGTGGATGAGCAGTTCTTC. The encoded protein is CSARLYVDSGYVDEQFF.

The genes are TRBV20-1 and TRBJ2-3; 8 nucleotides agree with TRBD1. Germline CDR1 is DFQATT and CDR2 is SNEGSKA (reference sequence). The CDR3 spans 16 residues. V lost 0 bases to trimming and J lost 2 bases; unmatched junction nucleotides: 7. The CDR3 DNA follows: TGCAGTGCTAGAGACCCCCGCAGGGGGCCCACAGATACGCAGTATTTT. It specifies CSARDPRRGPTDTQYF.

This sequence joins TRBV10-3 and TRBJ1-1; TRBD1 is a possible D gene (6 bases). With 6 bases removed from V and 1 base from J, the gap between germline ends came to 18 bases. CDR3 length equals 16 residues. Germline V lookup: CDR1 ENHRY, CDR2 SYGVKD. CDR3 region: CAIRQGSIIGNTEAFF. The CDR3 nucleotides are TGTGCCATCAGACAGGGATCCATAATTGGGAACACTGAAGCTTTCTTT.

The gene calls are TRBV20-1 and TRBJ2-7; TRBD2 matches at 7 bases. Unmatched junction bases numbered 5, after V lost 3 bases and J lost 3 bases. This CDR3 has 13 amino acids. The germline CDR1 and CDR2 sequences are DFQATT and SNEGSKA (reference sequence). Here the CDR3 DNA reads TGCAGTGCTAGGTGGCTAGCGGACTACGAGCAGTACTTC. This codes for CSARWLADYEQYF.